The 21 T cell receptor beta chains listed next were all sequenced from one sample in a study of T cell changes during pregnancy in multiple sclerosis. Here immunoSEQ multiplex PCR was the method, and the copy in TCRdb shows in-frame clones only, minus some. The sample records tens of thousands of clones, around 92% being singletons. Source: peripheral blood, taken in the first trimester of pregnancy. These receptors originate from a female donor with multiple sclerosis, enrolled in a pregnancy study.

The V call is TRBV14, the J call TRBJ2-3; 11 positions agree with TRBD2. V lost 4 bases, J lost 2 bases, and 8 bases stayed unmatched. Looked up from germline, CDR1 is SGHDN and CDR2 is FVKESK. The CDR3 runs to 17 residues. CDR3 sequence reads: CASSPRVSGRATDTQYF. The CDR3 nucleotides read TGTGCCAGCAGCCCCAGGGTTAGCGGGAGGGCCACAGATACGCAGTATTTT.

The CDR3 nucleotides read TGTGCCAGCAGTGATTCTACTAGCGGGAGTGGTGAGCAGTTCTTC. The encoded protein is CASSDSTSGSGEQFF. This chain connects TRBV6-4 to TRBJ2-1, with 11 bases matching TRBD2. From germline, CDR1 is MRHNA and CDR2 SNTAGT. The CDR3 is made up of 15 amino acids. The V segment lost 3 bases and the J segment 9 bases; nucleotides outside the gene matches: 7.

The CDR3 reads CATRGGYNEQFF. Here the CDR3 DNA reads TGTGCCACCAGGGGGGGTTACAATGAGCAGTTCTTC. The chain couples TRBV15 to TRBJ2-1; possibly TRBD2 for D (6 bases). This CDR3 comprises 12 residues. The V end lost 6 bases, the J end lost 4 bases, and 7 bases lay between the germline ends. The germline gives CDR1 LNHNV, CDR2 YYDKDF (reference sequence).

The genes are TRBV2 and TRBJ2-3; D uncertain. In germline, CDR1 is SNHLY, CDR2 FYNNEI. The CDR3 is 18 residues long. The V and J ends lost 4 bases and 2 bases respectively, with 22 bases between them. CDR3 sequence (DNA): TGTGCCAGCAGTGGCCCCTCCAAACAGACAAGAGCCACAGATACGCAGTATTTT. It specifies CASSGPSKQTRATDTQYF.

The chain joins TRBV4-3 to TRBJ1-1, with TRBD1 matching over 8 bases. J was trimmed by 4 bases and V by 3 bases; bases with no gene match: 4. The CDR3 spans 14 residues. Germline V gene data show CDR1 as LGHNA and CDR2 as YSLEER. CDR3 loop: CASSHPGGLTEAFF. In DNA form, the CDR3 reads TGCGCCAGCAGCCACCCAGGGGGCCTCACTGAAGCTTTCTTT.

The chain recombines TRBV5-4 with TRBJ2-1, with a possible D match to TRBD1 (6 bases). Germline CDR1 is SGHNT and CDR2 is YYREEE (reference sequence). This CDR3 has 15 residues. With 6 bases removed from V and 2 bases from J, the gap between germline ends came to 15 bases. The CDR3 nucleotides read TGTGCCAGCAATCCCGGACAGACCCCCTACAATGAGCAGTTCTTC. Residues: CASNPGQTPYNEQFF.

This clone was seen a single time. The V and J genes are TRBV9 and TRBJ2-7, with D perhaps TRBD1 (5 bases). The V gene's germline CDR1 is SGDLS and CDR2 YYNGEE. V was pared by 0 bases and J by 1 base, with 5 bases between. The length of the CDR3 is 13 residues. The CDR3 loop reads CASSVAGSYEQYF. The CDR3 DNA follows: TGTGCCAGCAGCGTAGCAGGGTCCTACGAGCAGTACTTC.

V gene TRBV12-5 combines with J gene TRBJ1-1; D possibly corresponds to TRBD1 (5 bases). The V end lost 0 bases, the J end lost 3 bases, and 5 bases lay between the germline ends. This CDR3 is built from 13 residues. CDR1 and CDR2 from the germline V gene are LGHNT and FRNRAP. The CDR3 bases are TGTGCTAGTGGTTTGGTCAGGGACACTGAAGCTTTCTTT. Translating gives CASGLVRDTEAFF.

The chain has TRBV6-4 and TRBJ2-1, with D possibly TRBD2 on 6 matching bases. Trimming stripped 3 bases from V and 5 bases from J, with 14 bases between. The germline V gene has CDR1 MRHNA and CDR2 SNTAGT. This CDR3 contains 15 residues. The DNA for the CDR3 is TGTGCCAGCAGTGAGGACGAGGAGGGGCACAATGAGCAGTTCTTC. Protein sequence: CASSEDEEGHNEQFF.

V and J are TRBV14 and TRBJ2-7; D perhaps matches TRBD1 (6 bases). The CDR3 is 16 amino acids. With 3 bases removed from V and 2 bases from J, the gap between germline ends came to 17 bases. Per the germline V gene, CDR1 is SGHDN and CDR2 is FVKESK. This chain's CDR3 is CASSHRFSAGAYEQYF. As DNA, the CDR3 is TGTGCCAGCAGCCATCGATTTAGCGCAGGGGCCTACGAGCAGTACTTC. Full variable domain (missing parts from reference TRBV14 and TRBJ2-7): EAGVTQFPSHSVIEKGQTVTLRCDPISGHDNLYWYRRVMGKEIKFLLHFVKESKQDESGMPNNRFLAERTGGTYSTLKVQPAELEDSGVYFCASSHRFSAGAYEQYFGPGTRLTVT.

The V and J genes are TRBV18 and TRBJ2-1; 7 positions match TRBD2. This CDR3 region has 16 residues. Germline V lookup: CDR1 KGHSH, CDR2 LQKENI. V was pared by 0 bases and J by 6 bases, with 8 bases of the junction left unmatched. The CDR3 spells CASSPPGGRALNEQFF. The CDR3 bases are TGTGCCAGCTCACCACCGGGTGGGAGGGCCCTCAATGAGCAGTTCTTC.

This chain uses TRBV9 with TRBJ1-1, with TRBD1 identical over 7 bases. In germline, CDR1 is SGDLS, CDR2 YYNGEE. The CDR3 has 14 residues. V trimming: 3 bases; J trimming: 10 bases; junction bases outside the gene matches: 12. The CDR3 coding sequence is TGTGCCAGCAGCGAGGGGGTCCAACAGGGGACAGCTTTCTTT. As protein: CASSEGVQQGTAFF.

The CDR3 is CASSLEGLRNNEQFF. The CDR3 nucleotides read TGCGCCAGCAGCTTGGAGGGACTAAGGAACAATGAGCAGTTCTTC. This chain connects TRBV5-1 to TRBJ2-1; 7 bases line up with TRBD2. Trimming at V came to 0 bases and at J to 5 bases, leaving 5 bases not matched to a gene. CDR1 and CDR2 from the germline V gene are SGHRS and YFSETQ. The CDR3 is 15 residues long.

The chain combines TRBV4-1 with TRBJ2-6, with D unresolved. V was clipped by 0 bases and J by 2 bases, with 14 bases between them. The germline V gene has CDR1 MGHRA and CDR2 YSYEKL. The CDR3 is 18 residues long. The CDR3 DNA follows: TGCGCCAGCAGCCAAGAAATTAGCCGTCCTACTGGGGCCAACGTCCTGACTTTC. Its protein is CASSQEISRPTGANVLTF.

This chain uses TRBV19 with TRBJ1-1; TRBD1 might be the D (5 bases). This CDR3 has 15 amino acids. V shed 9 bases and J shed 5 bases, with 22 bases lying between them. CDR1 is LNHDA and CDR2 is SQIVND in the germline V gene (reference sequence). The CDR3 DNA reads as TGTGCCAGCTCTTACCCAGGCGGGGGTAGGACTGAAGCTTTCTTT. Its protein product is CASSYPGGGRTEAFF. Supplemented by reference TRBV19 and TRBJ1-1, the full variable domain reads DGGITQSPKYLFRKEGQNVTLSCEQNLNHDAMYWYRQDPGQGLRLIYYSQIVNDFQKGDIAEGYSVSREKKESFPLTVTSAQKNPTAFYLCASSYPGGGRTEAFFGQGTRLTVV.

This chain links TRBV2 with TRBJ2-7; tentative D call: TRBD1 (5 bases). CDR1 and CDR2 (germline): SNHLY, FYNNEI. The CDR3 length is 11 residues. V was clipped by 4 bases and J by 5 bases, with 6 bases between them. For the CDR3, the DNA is TGTGCCAGCAGTGTCAGGGACGAGCAGTACTTC. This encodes CASSVRDEQYF. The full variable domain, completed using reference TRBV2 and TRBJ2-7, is EPEVTQTPSHQVTQMGQEVILRCVPISNHLYFYWYRQILGQKVEFLVSFYNNEISEKSEIFDDQFSVERPDGSNFTLKIRSTKLEDSAMYFCASSVRDEQYFGPGTRLTVT.

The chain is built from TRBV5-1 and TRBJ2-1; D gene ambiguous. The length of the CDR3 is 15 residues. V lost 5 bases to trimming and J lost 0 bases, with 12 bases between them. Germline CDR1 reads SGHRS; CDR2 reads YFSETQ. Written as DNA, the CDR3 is TGCGCCAGCAGATTAGAGCTTGGCTCCTACAATGAGCAGTTCTTC. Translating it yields CASRLELGSYNEQFF.

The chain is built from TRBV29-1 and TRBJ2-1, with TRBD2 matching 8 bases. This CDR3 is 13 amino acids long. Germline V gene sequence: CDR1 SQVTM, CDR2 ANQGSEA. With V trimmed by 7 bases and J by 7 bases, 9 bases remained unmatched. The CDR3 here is CSANGGARNEQFF. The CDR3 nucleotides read TGCAGCGCAAACGGGGGGGCGCGGAATGAGCAGTTCTTC.

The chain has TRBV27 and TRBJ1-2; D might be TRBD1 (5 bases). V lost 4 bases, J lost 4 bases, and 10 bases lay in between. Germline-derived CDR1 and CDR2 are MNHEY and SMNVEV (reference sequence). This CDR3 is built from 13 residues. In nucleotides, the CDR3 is TGTGCCAGCAGTTACGGGGGTGGCTATGGCTACACCTTC. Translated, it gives CASSYGGGYGYTF.

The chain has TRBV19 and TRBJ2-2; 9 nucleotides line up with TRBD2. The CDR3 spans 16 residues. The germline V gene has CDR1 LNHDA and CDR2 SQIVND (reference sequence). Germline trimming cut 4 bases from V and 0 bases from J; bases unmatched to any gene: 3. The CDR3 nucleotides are TGTGCCAGTAGTAACAGCGGGAGGTCGAACACCGGGGAGCTGTTTTTT. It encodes CASSNSGRSNTGELFF.

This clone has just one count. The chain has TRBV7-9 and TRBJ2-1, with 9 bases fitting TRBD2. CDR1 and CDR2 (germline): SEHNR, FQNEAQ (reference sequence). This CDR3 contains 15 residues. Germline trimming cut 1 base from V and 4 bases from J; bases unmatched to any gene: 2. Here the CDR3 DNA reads TGTGCCAGCAGCTTAGGGCTAGCGGGATACAATGAGCAGTTCTTC. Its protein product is CASSLGLAGYNEQFF. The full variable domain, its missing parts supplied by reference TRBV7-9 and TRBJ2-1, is DTGVSQNPRHKITKRGQNVTFRCDPISEHNRLYWYRQTLGQGPEFLTYFQNEAQLEKSRLLSDRFSAERPKGSFSTLEIQRTEQGDSAMYLCASSLGLAGYNEQFFGPGTRLTVL.